This T cell receptor (beta chain) appears in the sequencing data of a study of cytomegalovirus exposure and HLA in healthy donors. Across the study: Across about 400 genotyped donors, 65% to 90% landed in the Caucasian-associated ancestry cluster.

Germline lookup yields CDR1 SGHNT and CDR2 YENEEA. J lost 1 base, V lost 5 bases, and 7 bases had no gene match. CDR3 length: 16 amino acids. Study results and caveats: Reports showed the classifier diagnosing cytomegalovirus status with high specificity and sensitivity.

Regarding this clone: Its antigen is unidentified.

PCR used 60 Vbeta primers and 13 Jbeta primers. Libraries were prepared by immunoSEQ multiplex PCR; TCRdb keeps only in-frame clonotypes and omits some of them. The sample comprises about 250,000 clones, under 80% of which are singletons, and approximately 2.5% rests with the top ten. Input material: PBMCs. This clonotype was sampled from a female donor in good health and CMV-seronegative. This rearrangement joins TRBV11-3 to TRBJ1-1, with 10 positions matching TRBD1. The CDR3 reads CASSPRQGARNTEAFF. CDR3 DNA: TGTGCCAGCAGCCCCAGACAGGGGGCCCGGAACACTGAAGCTTTCTTT. Filled out from reference TRBV11-3 and TRBJ1-1, the complete variable domain reads EAGVVQSPRYKIIEKKQPVAFWCNPISGHNTLYWYLQNLGQGPELLIRYENEEAVDDSQLPKDRFSAERLKGVDSTLKIQPAELGDSAVYLCASSPRQGARNTEAFFGQGTRLTVV.